A selection of T cell receptor beta chains follows, all from one sample in a study of PD-L1 blockade in urothelial cancer. Libraries were prepared by immunoSEQ multiplex PCR; TCRdb keeps only in-frame clonotypes and omits some of them. This table holds some 120,000 clones, approximately 84% found once. Sequenced material: PBMCs, taken around atezolizumab (anti-PD-L1) treatment. These receptors all come from a man between 50 and 59 years old with urothelial cancer. CDR3s include the opening cysteine and the closing phenylalanine or tryptophan. The D gene is left open where the match is weak. Only part of the rows carry a size: once, few, many, or a class if the clone is expanded.

d_call j_call v_call clone_size cdr3_nt cdr3_aa
- TRBJ2-7 TRBV7-9 - TGTGCCAGCAGCTTAGTACCCACGCCCCGGACAGAATACGAGCAGTACTTC CASSLVPTPRTEYEQYF
- TRBJ2-7 TRBV5-5 - TGTGCCAGCAGCTTGGTTGCCGGGTCCGAGCAGTACTTC CASSLVAGSEQYF
- TRBJ1-5 TRBV30 - TGTGCCTGGAGTGAGGGACTTTACCCCAATCAGCCCCAGCATTTT CAWSEGLYPNQPQHF
TRBD2 TRBJ2-1 TRBV19 - TGTGCCAGTAGCCTTAGCGGGCCCCCCTACAATGAGCAGTTCTTC CASSLSGPPYNEQFF
TRBD2 TRBJ2-7 TRBV25-1 - TGTGCCAGCAGTGAATGGGGGACTAGCTACGAGCAGTACTTC CASSEWGTSYEQYF
TRBD2 TRBJ2-1 TRBV5-4 - TGTGCCAGCAGCAGTAGCGGGAGTGCCTACAATGAGCAGTTCTTC CASSSSGSAYNEQFF
TRBD1 TRBJ1-5 TRBV27 - TGTGCCAGCGGGACAGGGCGGCAGCCCCAGCATTTT CASGTGRQPQHF
- TRBJ1-5 TRBV19 - TGTGCCAGTAGGGACCCGGGACTGAATCAGCCCCAGCATTTT CASRDPGLNQPQHF
- TRBJ1-1 TRBV7-8 few TGTGCCAGCAGCCGACAAACTAACACTGAAGCTTTCTTT CASSRQTNTEAFF
- TRBJ1-1 TRBV19 - TGTGCCAGTAGCGTATCCAGGGGCAACACTGAAGCTTTCTTT CASSVSRGNTEAFF
- TRBJ1-2 TRBV9 - TGTGCCAGCAGCGTAGACCGGTCCAACTATGGCTACACCTTC CASSVDRSNYGYTF
TRBD2 TRBJ2-7 TRBV29-1 - TGCAGCGTTGGGACTAGCGGGAGCAAGCAGTACTTC CSVGTSGSKQYF
TRBD1 TRBJ2-7 TRBV29-1 - TGCAGCGTTGAAGGGACAGGGGAGATTTACGAGCAGTACTTC CSVEGTGEIYEQYF
TRBD1 TRBJ2-7 TRBV19 - TGTGCCAGTAGAGATCCGGGACAGCCTTCCTACGAGCAGTACTTC CASRDPGQPSYEQYF
- TRBJ2-5 TRBV7-3 - TGTGCCAGCAGCTTAGCGGGAAGTCAAGAGACCCAGTACTTC CASSLAGSQETQYF
TRBD1 TRBJ2-7 TRBV27 - TGTGCCAGCAGTTCCTACAGGGGAGTAGCCGAGCAGTACTTC CASSSYRGVAEQYF
- TRBJ2-1 TRBV7-3 - TGTGCCAGCAGCCCAGGTCCCGTTTACAATGAGCAGTTCTTC CASSPGPVYNEQFF
- TRBJ2-2 TRBV25-1 few TGTGCCAGCAATACCGGGACACCATTAGTCCGGCTGTTTTTT CASNTGTPLVRLFF
TRBD1 TRBJ1-5 TRBV28 - TGTGCCAGCAGTATGTTAGGGGGCTTGGTCAATCAGCCCCAGCATTTT CASSMLGGLVNQPQHF
- TRBJ1-1 TRBV30 - TGTGCCTGGAGTGTAGGAGGGATGAACACTGAAGCTTTCTTT CAWSVGGMNTEAFF
TRBD2 TRBJ2-2 TRBV28 - TGTGCCAGCAGAGACGGGAGGGCCGTTAGCACCGGGGAGCTGTTTTTT CASRDGRAVSTGELFF
- TRBJ2-1 TRBV9 - TGTGCCAGCAGCGTAGATGGGAGGAGCTCCTACAATGAGCAGTTCTTC CASSVDGRSSYNEQFF
- TRBJ1-1 TRBV5-1 few TGCGCCAGCAGACAACGGACAGCTCCCCCGGCTGAAGCTTTCTTT CASRQRTAPPAEAFF
- TRBJ2-7 TRBV28 - TGTGCCAGCAGTTTGCCGCAGGGGACGATCTACGAGCAGTACTTC CASSLPQGTIYEQYF
- TRBJ1-3 TRBV6-1 once TGTGCCAGCAGTAAGAAGGGGGAGAGCGTAAACACCATATATTTT CASSKKGESVNTIYF
TRBD1 TRBJ1-1 TRBV18 - TGTGCCAGCAAACAGGGGGTGGTGAACACTGAAGCTTTCTTT CASKQGVVNTEAFF
TRBD2 TRBJ2-3 TRBV28 - TGTGCCAGCAGCAAACTAGCGGGAGTGAGAGATACGCAGTATTTT CASSKLAGVRDTQYF
- TRBJ1-6 TRBV15 few TGTGCCACCTCCGGACAGAACTATAATTCACCCCTCCACTTT CATSGQNYNSPLHF
TRBD2 TRBJ2-3 TRBV19 few TGTGCCAGTCGTAAGACTAGCGGCACAGATACGCAGTATTTT CASRKTSGTDTQYF
- TRBJ2-3 TRBV20-1 - TGCAGTGCTAGATCCTCGTATATTGAGTATTTT CSARSSYIEYF
- TRBJ2-1 TRBV6-8 once TGTGCCAGGCCCCGAGGATTATTCAATGAGCAGTTCTTC CARPRGLFNEQFF
- TRBJ1-3 TRBV29-1 many TGCAGCGTTGTTAGTGCGGGAAACACCATATATTTT CSVVSAGNTIYF
TRBD2 TRBJ2-5 TRBV19 - TGTGCCAGTAGTCCCAGCGGGAGCTATGAGACCCAGTACTTC CASSPSGSYETQYF
- TRBJ2-5 TRBV6-5 - TGTGCCACCCAGGAGGGCCGGGAGACCCAGTACTTC CATQEGRETQYF
- TRBJ2-1 TRBV7-2 - TGTGCCACCCAAACCGACAGGAGCTCCTACAATGAGCAGTTCTTC CATQTDRSSYNEQFF
TRBD1 TRBJ1-2 TRBV5-6 - TGTGCCAGCAGCTTGGGGGACAGGCTGCGGTCAGGTGGCTACACCTTC CASSLGDRLRSGGYTF
TRBD2 TRBJ2-1 TRBV11-3 - TGTGCCAGCAGCTTCTCGGGACTAGCGGGAGCGAGTGAGCAGTTCTTC CASSFSGLAGASEQFF
TRBD2 TRBJ2-6 TRBV10-3 - TGTGCCATCAGGAAAGACAGTCAAAGCGGGGCTGGGGCCAACGTCCTGACTTTC CAIRKDSQSGAGANVLTF
- TRBJ2-2 TRBV25-1 - TGTGCCAGCACCAACAGCGGTAACACCGGGGAGCTGTTTTTT CASTNSGNTGELFF
- TRBJ1-5 TRBV6-5 - TGTGCCAGCTCTTCTTATAGCAATCAGCCCCAGCATTTT CASSSYSNQPQHF
- TRBJ1-2 TRBV6-5 - TGTGCCAGCAGCCCCCGGGAGGGGGCTAACTATGGCTACACCTTC CASSPREGANYGYTF
- TRBJ1-1 TRBV6-5 - TGTGCCAGCCGTACGACATCCAAGAACACTGAAGCTTTCTTT CASRTTSKNTEAFF
TRBD2 TRBJ2-1 TRBV30 - TGTGCCTGGAGTGTTTATAGCGGGAGGGCCAACTCCTACAATGAGCAGTTCTTC CAWSVYSGRANSYNEQFF
TRBD1 TRBJ2-7 TRBV10-3 once TGTGCCATCAGCCCCGACAGGGGGCGAAGCTACGAGCAGTACTTC CAISPDRGRSYEQYF
- TRBJ2-1 TRBV6-6 few TGTGCCAGCAGTGCGCTAGGCCTCCACTCCTACAATGAGCAGTTCTTC CASSALGLHSYNEQFF